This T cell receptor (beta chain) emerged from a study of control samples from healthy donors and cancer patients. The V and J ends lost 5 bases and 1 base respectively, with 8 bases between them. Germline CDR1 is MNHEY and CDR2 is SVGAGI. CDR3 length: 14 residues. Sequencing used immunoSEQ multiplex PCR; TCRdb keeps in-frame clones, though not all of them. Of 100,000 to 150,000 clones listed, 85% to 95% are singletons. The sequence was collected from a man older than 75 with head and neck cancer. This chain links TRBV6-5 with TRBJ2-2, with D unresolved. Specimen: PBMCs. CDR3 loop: CASSRYLNTGELFF. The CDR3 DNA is TGTGCCAGCAGTAGGTACCTGAACACCGGGGAGCTGTTTTTT.